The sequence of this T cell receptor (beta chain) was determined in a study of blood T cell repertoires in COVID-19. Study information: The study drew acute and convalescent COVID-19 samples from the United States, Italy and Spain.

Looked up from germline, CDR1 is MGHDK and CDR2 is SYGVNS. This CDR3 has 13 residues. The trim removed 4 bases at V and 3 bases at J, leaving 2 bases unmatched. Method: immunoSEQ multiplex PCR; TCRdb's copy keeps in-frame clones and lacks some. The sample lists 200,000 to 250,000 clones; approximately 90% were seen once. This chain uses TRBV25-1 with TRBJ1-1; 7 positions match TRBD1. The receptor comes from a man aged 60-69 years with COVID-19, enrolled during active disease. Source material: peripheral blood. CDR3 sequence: CASSGQGYTEAFF. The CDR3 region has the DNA TGTGCCAGCAGTGGACAGGGTTACACTGAAGCTTTCTTT.